One sample yielded the 15 T cell receptor beta chains listed below, sequenced in a study of blood T cell repertoires in COVID-19. Using immunoSEQ multiplex PCR, the repertoire was profiled, and TCRdb retains in-frame clones only, with some absent. The data hold a few hundred thousand clones, with roughly 92% observed a single time. The sample taken for sequencing was PBMCs or T cells enriched from blood (not recorded which). Source of these receptors: a woman in her thirties or forties who had been exposed to COVID-19.

The rearrangement links TRBV27 to TRBJ1-2; D may be TRBD1 (5 bases). V lost 11 bases to trimming and J lost 4 bases, with 17 bases between them. Germline V gene sequence: CDR1 MNHEY, CDR2 SMNVEV (reference sequence). This CDR3 contains 13 residues. CDR3 in amino acids: CARNLQATYGYTF. CDR3 sequence (DNA): TGTGCCCGAAACTTACAGGCTACCTATGGCTACACCTTC.

The V call is TRBV19, the J call TRBJ1-1; D unresolved. The CDR3 runs to 15 residues. Per germline, CDR1 LNHDA and CDR2 SQIVND (reference sequence). V lost 3 bases to trimming and J lost 2 bases, with 13 bases between them. In nucleotides, the CDR3 is TGTGCCAGTAGTATCGGGTCCGGCCTAAACACTGAAGCTTTCTTT. It encodes CASSIGSGLNTEAFF.

This chain connects TRBV9 to TRBJ2-1; 7 nucleotides align to TRBD2. The CDR3 loop spans 14 amino acids. V trimming: 3 bases; J trimming: 5 bases; junction bases outside the gene matches: 5. The germline V gene encodes CDR1 SGDLS and CDR2 YYNGEE. In DNA, the CDR3 is TGTGCCAGCAGCGCCCTGGGGAGGGACAATGAGCAGTTCTTC. Amino acid sequence: CASSALGRDNEQFF.

The chain links TRBV11-1 to TRBJ1-5, with 7 bases lining up with TRBD1. The CDR3 extends over 16 amino acids. CDR1 and CDR2 (germline): SGHAT, FQDESV (reference sequence). The V gene end was trimmed by 5 bases and the J gene end by 5 bases; junction bases not matched to a gene: 12. CDR3 nucleotides: TGTGCCAGCAGCACCCGACAGGGTGTGGGCTATCAGCCCCAGCATTTT. It encodes CASSTRQGVGYQPQHF.

This chain uses TRBV9 with TRBJ2-1; 12 bases are shared with TRBD2. Per germline, CDR1 SGDLS and CDR2 YYNGEE. The CDR3 covers 15 residues. V shed 2 bases and J 5 bases; nucleotides not matched to a gene: 2. The CDR3 DNA sequence: TGTGCCAGCAGCGTGACTAGCGGGAGAGACAATGAGCAGTTCTTC. As protein: CASSVTSGRDNEQFF.

The chain is built from TRBV3-1 (or the pseudogene TRBV3-2) and TRBJ1-6; 7 bases line up with TRBD1. After removal of 1 base from V and 6 bases from J, the junction contained 3 bases not matched to a gene. CDR3 size: 15 residues. In germline, CDR1 is LGHDT, CDR2 YNNKEL (reference sequence). The CDR3: CASSQVTGSNSPLHF. Here the CDR3 DNA reads TGTGCCAGCAGCCAAGTGACAGGGAGTAATTCACCCCTCCACTTT.

V is TRBV11-3 and J is TRBJ2-7, with 9 bases lining up with TRBD2. V shed 5 bases and J 2 bases; nucleotides not matched to a gene: 7. Germline-derived CDR1 and CDR2 are SGHNT and YENEEA. The CDR3 loop spans 15 amino acids. CDR3 amino acids: CASSPEGGRAYEQYF. CDR3 bases: TGTGCCAGCAGCCCCGAGGGCGGGAGGGCCTACGAGCAGTACTTC.

This chain joins TRBV30 and TRBJ1-2, with D possibly being TRBD1 (6 bases). Trimming left V 4 bases short and J 2 bases short, with 11 bases between. Germline CDR1 and CDR2: GTSNPN and SVGIG (reference sequence). The CDR3 contains 13 residues. The CDR3: CAWTWTANYGYTF. The CDR3 bases are TGTGCCTGGACCTGGACAGCCAACTATGGCTACACCTTC.

The V call is TRBV28, the J call TRBJ1-6; D is uncertain. Germline values: CDR1 MDHEN, CDR2 SYDVKM. The V gene lost 5 bases and the J gene lost 8 bases, with 13 bases spanning the gap. The CDR3 has 14 amino acids. The CDR3 DNA is TGTGCCAGCAGTCCTAGCAAAGGGCATTCACCCCTCCACTTT. Encoded protein: CASSPSKGHSPLHF.

This clone is a singleton in its sample. The same CDR3 also results from other DNA sequences found in this sample. The rearrangement joins TRBV19 to TRBJ1-1; D possibly corresponds to TRBD1 (6 bases). V was clipped by 4 bases and J by 0 bases, with 6 bases between them. Germline V gives CDR1 LNHDA, CDR2 SQIVND (reference sequence). The CDR3 consists of 13 residues. The CDR3 DNA sequence: TGTGCCAGTAGTAACAGGGTGAACACTGAAGCTTTCTTT. It translates to CASSNRVNTEAFF.

This chain links TRBV12-3 or TRBV12-4 with TRBJ1-2; 7 positions match TRBD1. The V segment lost 4 bases and the J segment 8 bases; nucleotides outside the gene matches: 7. The CDR3 contains 13 residues. The CDR3 loop is CASSYRQGQGYTF. CDR3 nucleotide sequence: TGTGCCAGCAGTTACCGACAGGGACAAGGCTACACCTTC.

This chain uses TRBV5-5 with TRBJ2-7, with 9 bases matching TRBD2. J lost 2 bases, V lost 0 bases, and 6 bases had no gene match. The CDR3 spans 16 residues. Looked up from germline, CDR1 is SGHKS and CDR2 is YYEKEE (reference sequence). CDR3 in amino acids: CASSLAGGTSTYEQYF. CDR3 bases: TGTGCCAGCAGCTTGGCAGGTGGGACTAGCACCTACGAGCAGTACTTC.

J is TRBJ1-2 and V is TRBV6-5; unclear D gene. From germline, CDR1 is MNHEY and CDR2 SVGAGI. Trimming took off 10 bases at V and 2 bases at J, with 20 bases between the two ends. The CDR3 loop spans 15 amino acids. The CDR3 loop is CATKLERGGNYGYTF. In nucleotides, the CDR3 is TGTGCCACCAAACTGGAACGGGGTGGGAACTATGGCTACACCTTC.

This chain links TRBV7-3 with TRBJ1-6; 11 nucleotides match TRBD1. Trimming removed 3 bases from V and 6 bases from J; junction bases left unmatched: 13. The CDR3 is made up of 19 amino acids. CDR1 is SGHTA, CDR2 FQGTGA, per germline. The CDR3 reads CASSLTPSGTGGSNSPLHF. CDR3 coding DNA: TGTGCCAGCAGCTTGACCCCTTCCGGGACAGGGGGTTCTAATTCACCCCTCCACTTT.

This clone was seen a few times. CDR3 loop: CASSDGSGFYSNQPQHF. The CDR3 DNA follows: TGTGCCAGCAGTGATGGGTCGGGGTTTTATAGCAATCAGCCCCAGCATTTT. The chain combines TRBV2 with TRBJ1-5; D unclear. V was cut by 3 bases and J by 0 bases, with 15 bases left in between. The CDR3 loop spans 17 amino acids. Germline CDR1 reads SNHLY; CDR2 reads FYNNEI.